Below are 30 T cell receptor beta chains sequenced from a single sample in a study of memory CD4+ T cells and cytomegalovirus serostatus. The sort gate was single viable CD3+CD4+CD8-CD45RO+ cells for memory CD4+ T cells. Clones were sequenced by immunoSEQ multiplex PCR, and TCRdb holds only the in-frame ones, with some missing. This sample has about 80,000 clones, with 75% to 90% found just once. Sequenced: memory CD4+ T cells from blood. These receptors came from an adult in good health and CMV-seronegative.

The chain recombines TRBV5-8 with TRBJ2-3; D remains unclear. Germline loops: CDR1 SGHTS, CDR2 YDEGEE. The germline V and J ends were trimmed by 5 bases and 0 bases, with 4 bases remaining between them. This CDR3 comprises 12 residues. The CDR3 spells CASRPSTDTQYF. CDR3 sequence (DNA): TGTGCCAGCAGACCCAGCACAGATACGCAGTATTTT.

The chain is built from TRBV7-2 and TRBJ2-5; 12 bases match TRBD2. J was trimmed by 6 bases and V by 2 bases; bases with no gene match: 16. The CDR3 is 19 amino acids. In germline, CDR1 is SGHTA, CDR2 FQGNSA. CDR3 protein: CASSLSASGGAEGSKTQYF. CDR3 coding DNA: TGTGCCAGCAGCTTATCGGCTAGCGGGGGGGCCGAGGGCTCAAAGACCCAGTACTTC.

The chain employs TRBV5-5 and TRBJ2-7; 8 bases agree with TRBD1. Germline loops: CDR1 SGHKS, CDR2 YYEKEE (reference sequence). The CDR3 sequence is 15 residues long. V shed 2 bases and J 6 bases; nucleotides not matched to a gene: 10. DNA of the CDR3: TGTGCCAGCAGCTTATTTTCGGACAGGGCTCCCGAGCAGTACTTC. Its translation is CASSLFSDRAPEQYF.

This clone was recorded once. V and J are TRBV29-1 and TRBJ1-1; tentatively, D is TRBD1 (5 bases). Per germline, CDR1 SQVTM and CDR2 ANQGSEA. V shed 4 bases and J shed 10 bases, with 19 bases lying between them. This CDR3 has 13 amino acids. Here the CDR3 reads CSVGGQMGVVAFF. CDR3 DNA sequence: TGCAGCGTTGGGGGCCAAATGGGGGTGGTAGCTTTCTTT.

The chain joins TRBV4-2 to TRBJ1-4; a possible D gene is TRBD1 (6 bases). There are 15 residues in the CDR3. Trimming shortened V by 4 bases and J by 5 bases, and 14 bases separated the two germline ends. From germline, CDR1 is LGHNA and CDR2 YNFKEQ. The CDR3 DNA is TGTGCCAGCAGCCCATTCGGGACATCGAATGAAAAACTGTTTTTT. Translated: CASSPFGTSNEKLFF.

CDR3: CASSLMNGGDYEQYF. CDR3 sequence (DNA): TGTGCCAGCAGCTTGATGAATGGGGGGGACTACGAGCAGTACTTC. This sequence joins TRBV5-4 and TRBJ2-7, with 7 bases identical to TRBD2. The CDR3 length is 15 residues. Germline CDR1 SGHNT, CDR2 YYREEE (reference sequence). V lost 1 base and J lost 3; bases outside the gene matches: 7.

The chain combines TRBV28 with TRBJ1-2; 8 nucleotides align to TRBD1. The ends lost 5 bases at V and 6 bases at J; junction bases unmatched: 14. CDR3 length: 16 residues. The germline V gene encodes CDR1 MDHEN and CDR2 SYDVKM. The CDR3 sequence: CASSPWTGTGRNGYTF. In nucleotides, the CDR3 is TGTGCCAGCAGTCCCTGGACAGGGACCGGACGGAATGGCTACACCTTC.

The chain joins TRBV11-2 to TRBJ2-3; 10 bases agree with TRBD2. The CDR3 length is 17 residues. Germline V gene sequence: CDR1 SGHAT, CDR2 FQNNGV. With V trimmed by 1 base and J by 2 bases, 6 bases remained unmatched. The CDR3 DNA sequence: TGTGCCAGCAGCTTAGGAGTAGCGGGGGGCTCCACAGATACGCAGTATTTT. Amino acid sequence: CASSLGVAGGSTDTQYF.

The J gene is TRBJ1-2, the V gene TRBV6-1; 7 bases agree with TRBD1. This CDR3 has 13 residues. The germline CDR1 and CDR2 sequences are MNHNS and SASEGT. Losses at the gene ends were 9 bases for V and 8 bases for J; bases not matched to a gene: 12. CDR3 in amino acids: CASGTVPEGGYTF. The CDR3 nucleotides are TGTGCCAGTGGGACAGTGCCGGAGGGCGGCTACACCTTC.

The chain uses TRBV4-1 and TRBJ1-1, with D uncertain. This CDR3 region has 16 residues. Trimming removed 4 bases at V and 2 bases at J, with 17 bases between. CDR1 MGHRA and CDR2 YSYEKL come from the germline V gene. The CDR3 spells CASSPYGVSINTEAFF. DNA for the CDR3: TGCGCCAGCAGCCCTTACGGGGTTAGTATTAACACTGAAGCTTTCTTT.

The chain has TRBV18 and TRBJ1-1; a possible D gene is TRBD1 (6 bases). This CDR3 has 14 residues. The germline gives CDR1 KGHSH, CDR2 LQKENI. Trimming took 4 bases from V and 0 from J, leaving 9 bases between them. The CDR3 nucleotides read TGTGCCAGCTCACGCGACAGGATGAACACTGAAGCTTTCTTT. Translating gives CASSRDRMNTEAFF.

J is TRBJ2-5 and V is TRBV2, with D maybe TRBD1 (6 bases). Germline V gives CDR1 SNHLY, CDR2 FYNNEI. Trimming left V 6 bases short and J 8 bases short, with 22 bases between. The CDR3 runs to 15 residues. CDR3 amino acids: CASRNQPTVTGTQYF. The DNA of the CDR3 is TGTGCCAGCAGGAACCAGCCGACAGTGACAGGAACCCAGTACTTC.

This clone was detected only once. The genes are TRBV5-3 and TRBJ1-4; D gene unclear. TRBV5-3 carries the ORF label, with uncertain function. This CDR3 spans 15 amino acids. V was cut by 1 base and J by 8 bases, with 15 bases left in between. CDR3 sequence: CARSLLGGSWEKLFF. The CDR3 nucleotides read TGTGCCAGAAGCTTGCTAGGAGGAAGTTGGGAAAAACTGTTTTTT.

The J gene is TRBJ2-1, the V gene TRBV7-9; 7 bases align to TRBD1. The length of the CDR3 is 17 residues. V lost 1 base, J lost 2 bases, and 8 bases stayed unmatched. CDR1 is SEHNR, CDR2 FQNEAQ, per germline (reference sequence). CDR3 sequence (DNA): TGTGCCAGCAGCTTAGGCCCTGACAGGGCCCCCTACAATGAGCAGTTCTTC. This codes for CASSLGPDRAPYNEQFF. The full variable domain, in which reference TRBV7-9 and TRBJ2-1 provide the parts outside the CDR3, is DTGVSQNPRHKITKRGQNVTFRCDPISEHNRLYWYRQTLGQGPEFLTYFQNEAQLEKSRLLSDRFSAERPKGSFSTLEIQRTEQGDSAMYLCASSLGPDRAPYNEQFFGPGTRLTVL.

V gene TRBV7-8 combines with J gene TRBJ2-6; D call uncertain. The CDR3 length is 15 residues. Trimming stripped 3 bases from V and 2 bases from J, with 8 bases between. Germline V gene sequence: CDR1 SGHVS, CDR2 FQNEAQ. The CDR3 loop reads CASSLRFAGANVLTF. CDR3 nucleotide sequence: TGTGCCAGCAGCTTGAGATTTGCTGGGGCCAACGTCCTGACTTTC.

In DNA form, the CDR3 reads TGTGCCAGCAGCCCCGGACAGGGGGCAGGTGAAAAACTGTTTTTT. It codes for CASSPGQGAGEKLFF. This chain uses TRBV7-3 with TRBJ1-4, with 11 bases matching TRBD1. The CDR3 totals 15 residues. The junction had 6 bases not matched to a gene; V was cut back by 5 bases and J by 7 bases. From germline, CDR1 is SGHTA and CDR2 FQGTGA.

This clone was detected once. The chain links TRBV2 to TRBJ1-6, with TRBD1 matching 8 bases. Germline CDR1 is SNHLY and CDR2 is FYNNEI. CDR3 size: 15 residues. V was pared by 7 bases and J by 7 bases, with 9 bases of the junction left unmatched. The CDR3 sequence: CASTLDRGGNSPLHF. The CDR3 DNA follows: TGTGCCAGCACCCTTGACAGGGGTGGAAATTCACCCCTCCACTTT.

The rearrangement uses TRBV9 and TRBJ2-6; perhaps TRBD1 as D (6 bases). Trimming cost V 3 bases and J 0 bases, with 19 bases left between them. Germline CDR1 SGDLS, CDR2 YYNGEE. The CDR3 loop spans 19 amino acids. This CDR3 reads CASSEGVPGRISGANVLTF. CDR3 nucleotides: TGTGCCAGCAGCGAGGGGGTCCCGGGACGGATCTCTGGGGCCAACGTCCTGACTTTC.

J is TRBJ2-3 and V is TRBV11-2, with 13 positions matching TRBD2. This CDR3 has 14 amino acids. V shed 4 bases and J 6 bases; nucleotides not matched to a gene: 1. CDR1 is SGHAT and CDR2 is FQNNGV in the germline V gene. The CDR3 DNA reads TGTGCCAGCAGCTCGGGACTAGCGGGGGATACGCAGTATTTT. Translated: CASSSGLAGDTQYF.

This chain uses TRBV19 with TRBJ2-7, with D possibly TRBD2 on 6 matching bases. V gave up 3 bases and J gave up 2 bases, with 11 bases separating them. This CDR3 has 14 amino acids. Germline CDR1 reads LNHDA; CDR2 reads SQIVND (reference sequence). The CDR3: CASSIRGGTYEQYF. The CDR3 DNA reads TGTGCCAGTAGTATCCGGGGAGGTACCTACGAGCAGTACTTC.

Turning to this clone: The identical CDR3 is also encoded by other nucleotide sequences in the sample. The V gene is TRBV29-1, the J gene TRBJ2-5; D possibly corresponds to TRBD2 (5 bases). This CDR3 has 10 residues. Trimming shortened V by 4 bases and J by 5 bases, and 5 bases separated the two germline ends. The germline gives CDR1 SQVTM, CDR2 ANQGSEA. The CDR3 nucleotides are TGCAGCGTTGGGGAGGAGACCCAGTACTTC. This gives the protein CSVGEETQYF.

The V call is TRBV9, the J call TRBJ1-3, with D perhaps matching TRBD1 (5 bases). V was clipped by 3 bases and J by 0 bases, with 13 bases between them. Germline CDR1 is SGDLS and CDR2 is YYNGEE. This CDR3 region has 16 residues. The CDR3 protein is CASSGRQLSSGNTIYF. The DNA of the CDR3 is TGTGCCAGCAGCGGACGACAGCTAAGCTCTGGAAACACCATATATTTT. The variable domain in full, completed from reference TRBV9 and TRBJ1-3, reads DSGVTQTPKHLITATGQRVTLRCSPRSGDLSVYWYQQSLDQGLQFLIQYYNGEERAKGNILERFSAQQFPDLHSELNLSSLELGDSALYFCASSGRQLSSGNTIYFGEGSWLTVV.

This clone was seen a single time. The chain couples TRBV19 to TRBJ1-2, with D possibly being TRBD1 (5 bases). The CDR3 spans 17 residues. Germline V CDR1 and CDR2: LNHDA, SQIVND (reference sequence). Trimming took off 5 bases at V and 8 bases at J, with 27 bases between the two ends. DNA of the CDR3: TGTGCCAGTAGTGCCGCTCGGACATTAACAGGCCGGTGGGGCTACACCTTC. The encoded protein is CASSAARTLTGRWGYTF.

Here the CDR3 DNA reads TGTGCCCCTCACACGGGGGACCGCTACGAGCAGTACTTC. It specifies CAPHTGDRYEQYF. The V gene is TRBV6-5, the J gene TRBJ2-7, with D perhaps matching TRBD2 (6 bases). The germline gives CDR1 MNHEY, CDR2 SVGAGI. This CDR3 contains 13 residues. V gave up 11 bases and J gave up 3 bases, with 17 bases separating them.

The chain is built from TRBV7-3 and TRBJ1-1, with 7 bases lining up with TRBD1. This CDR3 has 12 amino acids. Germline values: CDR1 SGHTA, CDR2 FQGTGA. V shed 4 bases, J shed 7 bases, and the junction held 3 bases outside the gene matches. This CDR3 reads CASSSNRGEAFF. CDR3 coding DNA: TGTGCCAGCAGCTCCAACAGGGGTGAAGCTTTCTTT.

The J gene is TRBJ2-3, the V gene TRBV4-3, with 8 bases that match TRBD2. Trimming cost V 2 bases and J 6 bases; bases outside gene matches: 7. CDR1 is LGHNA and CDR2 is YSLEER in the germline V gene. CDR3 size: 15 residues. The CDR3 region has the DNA TGCGCCAGCAGCCAAACGACTAGCGTTGGGGATACGCAGTATTTT. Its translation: CASSQTTSVGDTQYF.

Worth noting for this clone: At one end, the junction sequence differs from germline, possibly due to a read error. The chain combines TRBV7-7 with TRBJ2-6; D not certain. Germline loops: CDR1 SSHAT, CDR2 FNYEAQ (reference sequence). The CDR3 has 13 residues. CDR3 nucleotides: TGTGCTAGCAGCCGCGCGGGGGCCAACGTCCTGACTTTC. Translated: CASSRAGANVLTF. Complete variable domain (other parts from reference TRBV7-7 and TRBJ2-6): GAGVSQSPRYKVTKRGQDVTLRCDPISSHATLYWYQQALGQGPEFLTYFNYEAQPDKSGLPSDRFSAERPEGSISTLTIQRTEQRDSAMYRCASSRAGANVLTFGAGSRLTVL.

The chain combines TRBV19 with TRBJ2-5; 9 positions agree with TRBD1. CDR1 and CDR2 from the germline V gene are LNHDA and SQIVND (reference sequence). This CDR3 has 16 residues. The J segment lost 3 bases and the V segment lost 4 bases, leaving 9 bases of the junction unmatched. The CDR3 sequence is CASSRAPGTGKETQYF. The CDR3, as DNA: TGTGCCAGTAGTAGAGCTCCCGGGACAGGGAAAGAGACCCAGTACTTC. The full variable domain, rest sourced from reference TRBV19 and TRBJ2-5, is DGGITQSPKYLFRKEGQNVTLSCEQNLNHDAMYWYRQDPGQGLRLIYYSQIVNDFQKGDIAEGYSVSREKKESFPLTVTSAQKNPTAFYLCASSRAPGTGKETQYFGPGTRLLVL.

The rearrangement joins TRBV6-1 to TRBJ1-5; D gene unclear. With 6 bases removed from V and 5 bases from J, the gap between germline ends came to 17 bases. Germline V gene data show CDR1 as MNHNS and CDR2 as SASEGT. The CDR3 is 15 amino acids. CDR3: CASRRDLDPYQPQHF. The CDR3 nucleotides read TGTGCCAGCAGGCGCGACCTCGACCCCTATCAGCCCCAGCATTTT.

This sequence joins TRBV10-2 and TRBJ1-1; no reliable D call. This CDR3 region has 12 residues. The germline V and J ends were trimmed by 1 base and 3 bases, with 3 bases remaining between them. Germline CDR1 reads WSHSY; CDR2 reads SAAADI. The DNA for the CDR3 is TGCGCCAGCAGTGAGTTGTACACTGAAGCTTTCTTT. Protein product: CASSELYTEAFF.